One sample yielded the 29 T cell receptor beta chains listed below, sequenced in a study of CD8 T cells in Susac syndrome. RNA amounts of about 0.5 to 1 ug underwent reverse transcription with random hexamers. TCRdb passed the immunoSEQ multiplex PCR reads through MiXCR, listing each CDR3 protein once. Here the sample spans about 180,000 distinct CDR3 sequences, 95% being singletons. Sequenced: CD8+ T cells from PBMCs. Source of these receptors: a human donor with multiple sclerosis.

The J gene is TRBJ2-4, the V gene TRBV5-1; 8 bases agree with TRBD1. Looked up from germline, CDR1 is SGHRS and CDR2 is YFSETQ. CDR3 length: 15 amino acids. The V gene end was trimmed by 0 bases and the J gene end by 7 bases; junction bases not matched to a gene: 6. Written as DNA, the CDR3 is TGCGCCAGCAGCTTGGATCAGGGGGCCGGTAACATTCAGTACTTC. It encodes CASSLDQGAGNIQYF.

CDR3 DNA sequence: TGTGCCAGCAGCTTCCGAGAGAGCTCCTATAATTCACCCCTCCACTTT. It specifies CASSFRESSYNSPLHF. The chain has TRBV7-9 and TRBJ1-6, with no clear D. The CDR3 runs to 16 residues. The V gene lost 3 bases and the J gene lost 0 bases, with 9 bases spanning the gap. Germline CDR1 reads SEHNR; CDR2 reads FQNEAQ (reference sequence).

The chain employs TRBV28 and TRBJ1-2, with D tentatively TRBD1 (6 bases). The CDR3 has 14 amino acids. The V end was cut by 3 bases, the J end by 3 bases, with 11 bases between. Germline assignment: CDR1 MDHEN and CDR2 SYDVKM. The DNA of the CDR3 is TGTGCCAGCAGTTTTACGGGGGCTTACTATGGCTACACCTTC. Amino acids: CASSFTGAYYGYTF.

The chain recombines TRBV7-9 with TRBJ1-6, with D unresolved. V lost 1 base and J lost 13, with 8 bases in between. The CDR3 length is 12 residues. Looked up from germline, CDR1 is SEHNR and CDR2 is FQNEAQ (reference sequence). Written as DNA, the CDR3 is TGTGCCAGCAGCTTAGGCGACACTCCCCTCCACTTT. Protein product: CASSLGDTPLHF.

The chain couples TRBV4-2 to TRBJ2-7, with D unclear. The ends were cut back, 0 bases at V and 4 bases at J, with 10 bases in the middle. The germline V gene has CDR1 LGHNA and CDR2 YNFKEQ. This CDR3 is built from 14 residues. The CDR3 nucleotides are TGTGCCAGCAGCCAAGACCCATCAGGTTACGAGCAGTACTTC. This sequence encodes CASSQDPSGYEQYF.

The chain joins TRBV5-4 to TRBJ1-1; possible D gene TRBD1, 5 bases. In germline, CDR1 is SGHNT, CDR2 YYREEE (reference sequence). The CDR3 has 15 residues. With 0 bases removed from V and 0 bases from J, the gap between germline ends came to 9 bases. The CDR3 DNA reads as TGTGCCAGCAGCTTGGCCCCAGGGATGAACACTGAAGCTTTCTTT. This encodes CASSLAPGMNTEAFF.

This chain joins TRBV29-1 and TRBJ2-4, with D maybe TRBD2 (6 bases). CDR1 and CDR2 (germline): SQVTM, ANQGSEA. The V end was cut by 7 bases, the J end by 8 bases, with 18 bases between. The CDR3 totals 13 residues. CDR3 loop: CSATPGGIHIQYF. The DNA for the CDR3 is TGCAGCGCCACCCCTGGAGGGATTCACATTCAGTACTTC. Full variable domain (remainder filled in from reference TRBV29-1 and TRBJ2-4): SAVISQKPSRDICQRGTSLTIQCQVDSQVTMMFWYRQQPGQSLTLIATANQGSEATYESGFVIDKFPISRPNLTFSTLTVSNMSPEDSSIYLCSATPGGIHIQYFGAGTRLSVL.

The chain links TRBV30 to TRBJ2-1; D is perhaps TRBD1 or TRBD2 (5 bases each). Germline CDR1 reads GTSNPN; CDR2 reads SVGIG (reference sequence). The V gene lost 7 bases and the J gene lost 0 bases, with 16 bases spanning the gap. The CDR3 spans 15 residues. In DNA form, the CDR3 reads TGTGCCTCGAATGGGGCAGGGAGCTCCTACAATGAGCAGTTCTTC. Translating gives CASNGAGSSYNEQFF.

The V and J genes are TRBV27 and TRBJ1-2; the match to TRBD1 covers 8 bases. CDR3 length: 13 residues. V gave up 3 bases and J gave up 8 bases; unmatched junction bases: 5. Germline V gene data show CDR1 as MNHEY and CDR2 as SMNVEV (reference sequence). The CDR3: CASSFATGVGYTF. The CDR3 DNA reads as TGTGCCAGCAGTTTCGCGACAGGGGTCGGCTACACCTTC.

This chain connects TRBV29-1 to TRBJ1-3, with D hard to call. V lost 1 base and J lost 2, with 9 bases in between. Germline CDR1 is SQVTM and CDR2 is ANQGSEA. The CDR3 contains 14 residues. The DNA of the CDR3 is TGCAGCGTTGAAGGAGGGCAGCCTGGAAACACCATATATTTT. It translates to CSVEGGQPGNTIYF.

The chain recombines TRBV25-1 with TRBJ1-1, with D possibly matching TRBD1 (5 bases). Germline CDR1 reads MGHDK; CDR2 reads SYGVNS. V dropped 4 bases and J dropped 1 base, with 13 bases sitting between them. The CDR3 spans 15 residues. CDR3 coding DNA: TGTGCCAGCAGTGCTACCAGCGGGGGGAACACTGAAGCTTTCTTT. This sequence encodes CASSATSGGNTEAFF.

The CDR3 coding sequence is TGTGCCAGCAGCCCGACAGAGATGAAGACCCAGTACTTC. Its protein product is CASSPTEMKTQYF. This chain connects TRBV13 to TRBJ2-5; the D gene is possibly TRBD1 (5 bases). The V end was cut by 5 bases, the J end by 6 bases, with 13 bases between. Germline V CDR1 and CDR2: PRHDT, FYEKMQ (reference sequence). The CDR3 loop spans 13 amino acids.

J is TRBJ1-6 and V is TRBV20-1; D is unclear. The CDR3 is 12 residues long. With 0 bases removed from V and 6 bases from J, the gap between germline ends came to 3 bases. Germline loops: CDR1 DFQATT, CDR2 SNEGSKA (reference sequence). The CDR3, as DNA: TGCAGTGCTAGAGATATTAATTCACCCCTCCACTTT. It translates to CSARDINSPLHF.

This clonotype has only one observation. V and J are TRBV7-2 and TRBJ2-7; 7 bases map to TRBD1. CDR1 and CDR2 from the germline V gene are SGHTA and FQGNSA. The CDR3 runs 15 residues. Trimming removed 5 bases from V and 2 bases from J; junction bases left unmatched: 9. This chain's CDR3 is CASSPRPRGTYEQYF. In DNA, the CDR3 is TGTGCCAGCAGCCCCCGGCCCAGGGGGACCTACGAGCAGTACTTC.

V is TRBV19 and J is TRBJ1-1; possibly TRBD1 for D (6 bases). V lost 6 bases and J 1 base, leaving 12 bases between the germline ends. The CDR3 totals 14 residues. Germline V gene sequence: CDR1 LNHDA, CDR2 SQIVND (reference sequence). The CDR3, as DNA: TGTGCCAGTAGCCTTGGACAGAAGAACACTGAAGCTTTCTTT. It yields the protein CASSLGQKNTEAFF.

The chain's CDR3 is CASRRGETQYF. In DNA form, the CDR3 reads TGTGCCAGCAGAAGGGGTGAGACCCAGTACTTC. V is TRBV6-6 and J is TRBJ2-5, with D perhaps TRBD1 (5 bases). The CDR3 extends over 11 amino acids. Germline V lookup: CDR1 MNHNY, CDR2 SVGAGI (reference sequence). The V gene lost 6 bases and the J gene lost 5 bases, with 7 bases spanning the gap.

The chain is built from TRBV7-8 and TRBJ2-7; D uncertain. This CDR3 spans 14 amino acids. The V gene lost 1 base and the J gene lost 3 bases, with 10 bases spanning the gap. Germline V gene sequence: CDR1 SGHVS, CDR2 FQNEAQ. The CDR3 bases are TGTGCCAGCAGCTTAGGAATGGGTTTCTACGAGCAGTACTTC. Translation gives CASSLGMGFYEQYF.

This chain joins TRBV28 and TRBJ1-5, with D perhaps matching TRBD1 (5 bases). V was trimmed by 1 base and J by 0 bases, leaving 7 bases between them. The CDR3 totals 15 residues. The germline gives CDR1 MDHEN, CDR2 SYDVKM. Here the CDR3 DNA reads TGTGCCAGCAGTTTATTGACAGATAGCAATCAGCCCCAGCATTTT. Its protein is CASSLLTDSNQPQHF.

DNA for the CDR3: TGTGCCAGCAGCCCCACTTCTAGCAGCACAGATACGCAGTATTTT. Its protein product is CASSPTSSSTDTQYF. The chain carries TRBV7-8 and TRBJ2-3; D possibly corresponds to TRBD2 (5 bases). Trimming stripped 5 bases from V and 0 bases from J, with 12 bases between. Germline assignment: CDR1 SGHVS and CDR2 FQNEAQ. This CDR3 region has 15 residues.

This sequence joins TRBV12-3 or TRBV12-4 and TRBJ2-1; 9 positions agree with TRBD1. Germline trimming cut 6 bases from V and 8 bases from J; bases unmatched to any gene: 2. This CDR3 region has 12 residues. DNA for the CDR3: TGTGCCAGCAGAGACAGGGGGGATGAGCAGTTCTTC. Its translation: CASRDRGDEQFF.

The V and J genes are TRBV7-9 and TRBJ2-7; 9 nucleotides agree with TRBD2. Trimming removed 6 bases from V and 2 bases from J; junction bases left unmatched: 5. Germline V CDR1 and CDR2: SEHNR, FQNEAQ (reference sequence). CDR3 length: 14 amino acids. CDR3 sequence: CASRASGVTYEQYF. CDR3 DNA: TGTGCCAGCAGAGCTAGCGGGGTTACCTACGAGCAGTACTTC. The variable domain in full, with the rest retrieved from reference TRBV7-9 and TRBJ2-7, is DTGVSQNPRHKITKRGQNVTFRCDPISEHNRLYWYRQTLGQGPEFLTYFQNEAQLEKSRLLSDRFSAERPKGSFSTLEIQRTEQGDSAMYLCASRASGVTYEQYFGPGTRLTVT.

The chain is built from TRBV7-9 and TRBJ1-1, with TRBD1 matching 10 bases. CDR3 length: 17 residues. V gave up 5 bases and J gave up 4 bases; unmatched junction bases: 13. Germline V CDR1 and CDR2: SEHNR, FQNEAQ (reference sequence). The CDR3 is CASSPTPGQGWSTEAFF. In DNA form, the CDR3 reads TGTGCCAGCAGCCCAACCCCGGGACAGGGGTGGAGCACTGAAGCTTTCTTT.

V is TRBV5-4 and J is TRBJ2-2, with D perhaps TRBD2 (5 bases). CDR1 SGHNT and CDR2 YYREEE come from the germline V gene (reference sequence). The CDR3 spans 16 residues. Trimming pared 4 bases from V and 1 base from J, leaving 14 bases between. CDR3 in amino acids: CASSADRGGNTGELFF. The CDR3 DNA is TGTGCCAGCAGCGCCGACCGCGGAGGGAACACCGGGGAGCTGTTTTTT.

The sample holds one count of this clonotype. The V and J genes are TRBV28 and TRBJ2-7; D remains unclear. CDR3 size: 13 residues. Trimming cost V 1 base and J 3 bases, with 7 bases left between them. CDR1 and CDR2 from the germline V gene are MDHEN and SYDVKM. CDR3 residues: CASSLFPRYEQYF. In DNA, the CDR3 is TGTGCCAGCAGTTTATTCCCCCGCTACGAGCAGTACTTC.

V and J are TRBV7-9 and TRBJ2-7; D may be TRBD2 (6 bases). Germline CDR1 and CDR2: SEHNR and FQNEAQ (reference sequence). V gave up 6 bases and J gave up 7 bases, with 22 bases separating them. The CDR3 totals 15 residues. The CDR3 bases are TGTGCCAGCAGGGGCGGGGACCCTTCGATCCTGGAGCAGTACTTC. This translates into CASRGGDPSILEQYF.

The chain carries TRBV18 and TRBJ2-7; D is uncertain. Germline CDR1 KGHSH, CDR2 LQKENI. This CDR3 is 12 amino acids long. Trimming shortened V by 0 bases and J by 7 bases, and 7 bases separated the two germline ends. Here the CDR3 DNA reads TGTGCCAGCTCACCACCTCGTGGGGAGCAGTACTTC. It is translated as CASSPPRGEQYF.

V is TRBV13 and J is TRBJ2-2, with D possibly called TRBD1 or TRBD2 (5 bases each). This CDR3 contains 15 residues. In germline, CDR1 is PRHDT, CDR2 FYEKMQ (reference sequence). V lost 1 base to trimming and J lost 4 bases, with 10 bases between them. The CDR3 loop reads CASSLVGGFTGELFF. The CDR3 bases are TGTGCCAGCAGCTTAGTTGGGGGTTTCACCGGGGAGCTGTTTTTT.

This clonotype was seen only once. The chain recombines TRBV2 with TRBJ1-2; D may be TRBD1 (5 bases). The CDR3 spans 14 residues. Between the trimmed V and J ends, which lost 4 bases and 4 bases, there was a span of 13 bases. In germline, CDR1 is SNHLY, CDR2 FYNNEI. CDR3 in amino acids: CASSGSRVVYGYTF. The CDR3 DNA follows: TGTGCCAGCAGTGGGTCCAGGGTTGTCTATGGCTACACCTTC.

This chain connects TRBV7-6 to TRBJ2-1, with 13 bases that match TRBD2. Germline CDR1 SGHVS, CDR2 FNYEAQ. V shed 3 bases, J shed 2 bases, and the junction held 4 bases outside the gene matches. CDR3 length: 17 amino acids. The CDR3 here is CASSLRGLAGTYNEQFF. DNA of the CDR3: TGTGCCAGCAGCTTGAGGGGACTAGCGGGGACCTACAATGAGCAGTTCTTC. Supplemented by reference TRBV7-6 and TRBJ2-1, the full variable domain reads GAGVSQSPRYKVTKRGQDVALRCDPISGHVSLYWYRQALGQGPEFLTYFNYEAQQDKSGLPNDRFSAERPEGSISTLTIQRTEQRDSAMYRCASSLRGLAGTYNEQFFGPGTRLTVL.